This is a list of T cell receptor beta chains from one sample in a study of blood T cell repertoires in COVID-19. The table came from immunoSEQ multiplex PCR; TCRdb's copy has only in-frame clones and leaves some out. The repertoire holds a few hundred thousand clones, 70% to 90% seen once, with 1.9% in the top ten. The sequenced material came from PBMCs or T cells enriched from blood (not recorded which). The origin of the receptors is a woman aged 45-65 years who had recovered from COVID-19. CDR3s include the opening cysteine and the closing phenylalanine or tryptophan. The D gene is left open where the match is weak.

v_call	j_call	d_call	cdr3_aa
TRBV3-1/TRBV3-2	TRBJ2-7	-	CASSQQGYEQYF
TRBV18	TRBJ2-7	TRBD2	CASSPLAGTSGYEQYF
TRBV7-9	TRBJ1-4	-	CASSFHDEKLFF
TRBV7-2	TRBJ2-1	TRBD1	CASSSTGDSGYNEQFF
TRBV7-9	TRBJ2-5	TRBD2	CASSLGISGDGQETQYF
TRBV11-2	TRBJ1-5	-	CASSFTGDDNQPQHF
TRBV7-9	TRBJ2-3	TRBD2	CASSLASGMTDTQYF
TRBV3-1/TRBV3-2	TRBJ2-1	TRBD2	CASSQARLAGDNEQFF
TRBV4-1	TRBJ2-5	TRBD2	CASSQEGWRSGSEETQYF
TRBV20-1	TRBJ2-7	TRBD2	CSASFPSGISYEQYF
TRBV20-1	TRBJ1-4	TRBD1	CSASDGDRVF
TRBV6-4	TRBJ2-1	TRBD2	CASSDSSAGATFF
TRBV19	TRBJ1-2	-	CASSIERSPLLYGYTF
TRBV18	TRBJ1-6	-	CASSPVYRDVNSPLHF
TRBV27	TRBJ2-1	-	CARTHSYNEQFF
TRBV6-5	TRBJ2-3	-	CASSRDFPSTDTQYF
TRBV15	TRBJ2-2	TRBD1	CATSRGDRGTGELFF
TRBV18	TRBJ2-7	TRBD1	CASSSTGTATYEQYF
TRBV19	TRBJ1-5	-	CASSIDSYQPQHF